This T cell receptor (beta chain) was documented in a study of regulatory T cells in long-lasting Graves disease. For the study at large: The definition of persistent Graves' disease was over 5 years of antithyroid drugs with positive TSH receptor antibodies.

This clonotype has a handful of counts. This may come from a read error, since a much larger clone is one base off. Time point: persistent/refractory GD, antithyroid drugs over 5 years with positive TRAb. PBMC RNA was the source of the TCR library. Researchers made TCR beta libraries by using iRepertoire HTBI primers and running Arm-PCR on CDR3 regions. Source study methods: Across the samples, identification revealed 55 to 75 TRBV and roughly 13 TRBJ segments. MiXCR was run by TCRdb on the multiplex PCR reads, yielding one entry per CDR3 protein. None of the V and J calls come from the authors' own analysis; TCRdb made them. Of hundreds of thousands of distinct CDR3 sequences listed, about 20% are singletons. The receptor's source is a female donor with Graves disease. The source was peripheral blood mononuclear cells (PBMCs), collected when the disease was refractory, from a patient treated with antithyroid drugs.

The CDR3 spells CASSPIAGVSCEQYF. The CDR3 nucleotides read TGTGCCAGCAGTCCAATTGCTGGCGTCTCCTGCGAGCAGTACTTC. The V gene is TRBV6-1, the J gene TRBJ2-7; D is unclear. Germline CDR1 and CDR2: MNHNS and SASEGT. The CDR3 has 15 residues.